Below are 3 T cell receptor beta chains sequenced from a single sample in a study of CD8 T cells in ankylosing spondylitis. Using its own MiXCR run on the 5' RACE reads, TCRdb lists one record per CDR3 protein. The top ten hold about a tenth of the sample, which has 80,000 to 100,000 distinct CDR3 sequences, 7.5% to 9% seen once. Sequencing was done on a sample of blood, either unsorted or a sorted T cell fraction (not recorded which). The receptors originated from a male donor with ankylosing spondylitis or in good health (not recorded which).

This clonotype was seen at least ten times. This rearrangement joins TRBV11-2 to TRBJ1-5; D not resolved. Germline CDR1 is SGHAT and CDR2 is FQNNGV. This CDR3 region has 15 residues. Trimming stripped 5 bases from V and 0 bases from J, with 11 bases between. The CDR3 region is CASSRGSLSNQPQHF. CDR3 coding DNA: TGTGCCAGCAGCCGAGGATCACTTAGCAATCAGCCCCAGCATTTT.

The chain carries TRBV7-9 and TRBJ1-4; a weak D match, TRBD1 (6 bases). The CDR3 consists of 11 residues. Trimming left V 5 bases short and J 12 bases short, with 10 bases between. Germline values: CDR1 SEHNR, CDR2 FQNEAQ (reference sequence). The CDR3 sequence is CASSPTGQLFF. The CDR3 DNA sequence: TGTGCCAGCAGCCCCACAGGGCAACTGTTTTTT.

This clonotype was seen at least ten times. The J gene is TRBJ2-1, the V gene TRBV5-5, with D unclear. From germline, CDR1 is SGHKS and CDR2 YYEKEE (reference sequence). Trimming left V 1 base short and J 5 bases short, with 19 bases between. The CDR3 length is 17 residues. In nucleotides, the CDR3 is TGTGCCAGCAGCTTGCGCAGGAGTCGACTCGATCACAATGAGCAGTTCTTC. Translating it yields CASSLRRSRLDHNEQFF.